The rows below give T cell receptor beta chains drawn from one sample of a study of T cell repertoires in cytomegalovirus infection. TCRdb redid the calling of the reads with MiXCR, one entry per CDR3 protein. The sample contains 300,000 to 400,000 distinct CDR3 sequences, around 18% of which appear only once. The source material was PBMCs. All receptors come from a human donor in good health (CMV status not recorded). Some clones in this sample may be carry-over from other donors' samples. Both conserved end residues are part of each CDR3. The order of the fields is CDR3 length, V gene, clone size, D gene, J gene, CDR3 protein, CDR3 DNA. A D gene is named only where the DNA matches it firmly. A row's size may be missing; if present it is once, few, many or a size class.

cdr3_length: 14
v_call: TRBV20-1
clone_size: few
d_call: TRBD1
j_call: TRBJ2-3
cdr3_aa: CSARKGASTDTQYF
cdr3_nt: TGCAGTGCTAGAAAGGGGGCTAGCACAGATACGCAGTATTTT

cdr3_length: 15
v_call: TRBV4-1
clone_size: -
d_call: -
j_call: TRBJ1-1
cdr3_aa: CASSQAERPDTEAFF
cdr3_nt: TGCGCCAGCAGCCAAGCGGAGAGGCCGGACACTGAAGCTTTCTTT

cdr3_length: 14
v_call: TRBV6-2/TRBV6-3
clone_size: -
d_call: -
j_call: TRBJ2-7
cdr3_aa: CASSDGVSSYEQYF
cdr3_nt: TGTGCCAGCAGTGACGGTGTAAGCTCCTACGAGCAGTACTTC

cdr3_length: 15
v_call: TRBV2
clone_size: -
d_call: -
j_call: TRBJ2-1
cdr3_aa: CASSFQQRSYNEQFF
cdr3_nt: TGTGCCAGCAGTTTCCAGCAGCGATCCTACAATGAGCAGTTCTTC

cdr3_length: 16
v_call: TRBV25-1
clone_size: few
d_call: -
j_call: TRBJ1-4
cdr3_aa: CASSEWPGGGNEKLFF
cdr3_nt: TGTGCCAGCAGTGAATGGCCCGGGGGAGGTAATGAAAAACTGTTTTTT

cdr3_length: 13
v_call: TRBV7-2
clone_size: many
d_call: TRBD2
j_call: TRBJ2-3
cdr3_aa: CASSSPQGGTQYF
cdr3_nt: TGTGCCAGCAGCTCGCCCCAGGGAGGGACGCAGTATTTT

cdr3_length: 16
v_call: TRBV7-2
clone_size: many
d_call: -
j_call: TRBJ2-5
cdr3_aa: CASSSLASRVRGTQYF
cdr3_nt: TGTGCCAGCAGCTCTCTAGCGTCTCGGGTCCGGGGGACCCAGTACTTC

cdr3_length: 16
v_call: TRBV5-6
clone_size: -
d_call: TRBD1
j_call: TRBJ2-5
cdr3_aa: CASSRRTGGFGETQYF
cdr3_nt: TGTGCCAGCAGCAGACGGACAGGGGGCTTTGGGGAGACCCAGTACTTC

cdr3_length: 20
v_call: TRBV7-2
clone_size: few
d_call: TRBD2
j_call: TRBJ2-2
cdr3_aa: CASSLVVQGGLAGDTGELFF
cdr3_nt: TGTGCCAGCAGCTTAGTAGTACAGGGGGGACTAGCGGGAGACACCGGGGAGCTGTTTTTT

cdr3_length: 15
v_call: TRBV11-3
clone_size: few
d_call: -
j_call: TRBJ1-4
cdr3_aa: CASSIRQQSREKLFF
cdr3_nt: TGTGCCAGCAGCATCAGACAGCAAAGTAGGGAAAAACTGTTTTTT

cdr3_length: 13
v_call: TRBV6-6
clone_size: -
d_call: -
j_call: TRBJ1-5
cdr3_aa: CASSYLEGQPQHF
cdr3_nt: TGTGCCAGCAGTTACTTGGAGGGTCAGCCCCAGCATTTT

cdr3_length: 15
v_call: TRBV12-3/TRBV12-4
clone_size: many
d_call: TRBD1
j_call: TRBJ1-1
cdr3_aa: CASRFRQGARTEAFF
cdr3_nt: TGTGCCAGCAGATTCCGACAGGGGGCTCGGACTGAAGCTTTCTTT

cdr3_length: 13
v_call: TRBV12-3/TRBV12-4
clone_size: few
d_call: -
j_call: TRBJ2-7
cdr3_aa: CASSLWGPAEQYF
cdr3_nt: TGTGCCAGCAGTTTATGGGGCCCCGCCGAGCAGTACTTC

cdr3_length: 17
v_call: TRBV7-2
clone_size: few
d_call: TRBD2
j_call: TRBJ2-3
cdr3_aa: CASSLQVGTSGIGTQYF
cdr3_nt: TGTGCCAGCAGTTTACAAGTCGGGACTAGCGGTATTGGTACGCAGTATTTT

cdr3_length: 16
v_call: TRBV19
clone_size: many
d_call: TRBD1
j_call: TRBJ1-5
cdr3_aa: CASSPRTGLRYQPQHF
cdr3_nt: TGTGCCAGTAGTCCTAGGACAGGGCTACGGTATCAGCCCCAGCATTTT

cdr3_length: 15
v_call: TRBV12-3/TRBV12-4
clone_size: -
d_call: -
j_call: TRBJ1-2
cdr3_aa: CASSFRRGGGEGYTF
cdr3_nt: TGTGCCAGCAGTTTTCGACGGGGGGGAGGAGAAGGCTACACCTTC

cdr3_length: 12
v_call: TRBV10-3
clone_size: -
d_call: -
j_call: TRBJ1-2
cdr3_aa: CATRADSDGYTF
cdr3_nt: TGTGCCACCAGGGCGGACAGCGATGGCTACACCTTC

cdr3_length: 14
v_call: TRBV6-5
clone_size: -
d_call: -
j_call: TRBJ2-7
cdr3_aa: CASSQRTNTYEQYF
cdr3_nt: TGTGCCAGCAGTCAGAGGACTAATACCTACGAGCAGTACTTC

cdr3_length: 15
v_call: TRBV7-2
clone_size: many
d_call: -
j_call: TRBJ2-3
cdr3_aa: CASSSLEPLTDTQYF
cdr3_nt: TGTGCCAGCAGCTCCCTAGAACCCCTCACAGATACGCAGTATTTT

cdr3_length: 14
v_call: TRBV7-9
clone_size: -
d_call: -
j_call: TRBJ2-3
cdr3_aa: CASSQLSGGVRQYF
cdr3_nt: TGTGCCAGCAGCCAGCTGAGCGGAGGGGTCCGGCAGTATTTT

cdr3_length: 13
v_call: TRBV19
clone_size: -
d_call: TRBD1
j_call: TRBJ1-1
cdr3_aa: CASSGQGWTEAFF
cdr3_nt: TGTGCCAGTAGTGGACAGGGCTGGACTGAAGCTTTCTTT

cdr3_length: 13
v_call: TRBV6-2/TRBV6-3
clone_size: -
d_call: -
j_call: TRBJ1-2
cdr3_aa: CASNPDGLEGYTF
cdr3_nt: TGTGCCAGCAATCCCGACGGGTTAGAAGGCTACACCTTC

cdr3_length: 14
v_call: TRBV19
clone_size: few
d_call: TRBD1
j_call: TRBJ1-1
cdr3_aa: CASRRGTDIPEAFF
cdr3_nt: TGTGCCAGTCGGCGGGGGACAGACATCCCAGAAGCTTTCTTT

cdr3_length: 19
v_call: TRBV4-2
clone_size: few
d_call: TRBD1
j_call: TRBJ1-1
cdr3_aa: CASSLLRGGQGTAGTEAFF
cdr3_nt: TGTGCCAGCAGCCTTCTAAGGGGGGGACAGGGGACGGCGGGCACTGAAGCTTTCTTT

cdr3_length: 16
v_call: TRBV7-6
clone_size: -
d_call: TRBD1
j_call: TRBJ2-3
cdr3_aa: CASSSYRQGRRDTQYF
cdr3_nt: TGTGCCAGCAGCTCCTATAGACAGGGCCGGAGGGATACGCAGTATTTT

cdr3_length: 12
v_call: TRBV12-3/TRBV12-4
clone_size: -
d_call: -
j_call: TRBJ2-1
cdr3_aa: CASSWLYNEQFF
cdr3_nt: TGTGCCAGCAGTTGGCTTTACAATGAGCAGTTCTTC

cdr3_length: 16
v_call: TRBV7-8
clone_size: many
d_call: TRBD2
j_call: TRBJ2-5
cdr3_aa: CASSLGLAGVGETQYF
cdr3_nt: TGTGCCAGCAGCTTAGGACTAGCGGGAGTGGGAGAGACCCAGTACTTC

cdr3_length: 15
v_call: TRBV7-9
clone_size: few
d_call: TRBD1
j_call: TRBJ2-1
cdr3_aa: CASSSGQGPLDEQFF
cdr3_nt: TGTGCCAGCAGCTCGGGACAGGGTCCTTTAGATGAGCAGTTCTTC

cdr3_length: 16
v_call: TRBV27
clone_size: few
d_call: -
j_call: TRBJ2-7
cdr3_aa: CASSLLGGRNSYEQYF
cdr3_nt: TGTGCCAGCAGTCTCCTGGGGGGTAGAAACTCCTACGAGCAGTACTTC

cdr3_length: 16
v_call: TRBV15
clone_size: few
d_call: TRBD1
j_call: TRBJ1-2
cdr3_aa: CATSRRSGTGNYGYTF
cdr3_nt: TGTGCCACCAGCAGAAGGTCCGGGACAGGGAACTATGGCTACACCTTC

cdr3_length: 12
v_call: TRBV2
clone_size: few
d_call: -
j_call: TRBJ1-5
cdr3_aa: CASKRRGQPQHF
cdr3_nt: TGTGCCAGCAAGAGGAGGGGTCAGCCCCAGCATTTT

cdr3_length: 15
v_call: TRBV4-3
clone_size: -
d_call: -
j_call: TRBJ2-3
cdr3_aa: CASSPSFAYTDTQYF
cdr3_nt: TGCGCCAGCAGCCCGTCCTTTGCATACACAGATACGCAGTATTTT

cdr3_length: 14
v_call: TRBV3-1
clone_size: -
d_call: TRBD1
j_call: TRBJ1-5
cdr3_aa: CASSPGTANQPQHF
cdr3_nt: TGTGCCAGCAGCCCCGGGACAGCAAATCAGCCCCAGCATTTT

cdr3_length: 13
v_call: TRBV20-1
clone_size: -
d_call: -
j_call: TRBJ1-2
cdr3_aa: CSAGGSGNYGYTF
cdr3_nt: TGCAGTGCTGGCGGGTCGGGCAACTATGGCTACACCTTC

cdr3_length: 16
v_call: TRBV7-2
clone_size: many
d_call: -
j_call: TRBJ1-1
cdr3_aa: CASSLGLARLNTEAFF
cdr3_nt: TGTGCCAGCAGCTTAGGGTTGGCCAGATTGAACACTGAAGCTTTCTTT

cdr3_length: 12
v_call: TRBV3-1
clone_size: -
d_call: -
j_call: TRBJ1-5
cdr3_aa: CASSHGVGPQHF
cdr3_nt: TGTGCCAGCAGCCATGGGGTAGGGCCCCAGCATTTT

cdr3_length: 15
v_call: TRBV19
clone_size: few
d_call: -
j_call: TRBJ2-1
cdr3_aa: CASNDRGSSYNEQFF
cdr3_nt: TGTGCCAGTAATGACCGGGGCAGCTCCTACAATGAGCAGTTCTTC

cdr3_length: 14
v_call: TRBV3-1
clone_size: few
d_call: TRBD1
j_call: TRBJ1-1
cdr3_aa: CASSLRDRATEAFF
cdr3_nt: TGTGCCAGCAGCCTCCGGGACAGGGCTACTGAAGCTTTCTTT

cdr3_length: 14
v_call: TRBV6-5
clone_size: -
d_call: -
j_call: TRBJ1-1
cdr3_aa: CASSYRDSNTEAFF
cdr3_nt: TGTGCCAGCAGTTACCGAGACAGCAACACTGAAGCTTTCTTT

cdr3_length: 15
v_call: TRBV20-1
clone_size: many
d_call: -
j_call: TRBJ2-3
cdr3_aa: CSAILWDDQADTQYF
cdr3_nt: TGCAGTGCTATCCTATGGGACGACCAGGCAGATACGCAGTATTTT

cdr3_length: 15
v_call: TRBV9
clone_size: few
d_call: -
j_call: TRBJ2-3
cdr3_aa: CASSVVERFTDTQYF
cdr3_nt: TGTGCCAGCAGCGTAGTGGAGCGGTTCACAGATACGCAGTATTTT

cdr3_length: 17
v_call: TRBV20-1
clone_size: few
d_call: TRBD2
j_call: TRBJ2-3
cdr3_aa: CSAPGLAGPTSTDTQYF
cdr3_nt: TGCAGTGCTCCAGGACTAGCGGGACCAACTAGCACAGATACGCAGTATTTT

cdr3_length: 14
v_call: TRBV6-1
clone_size: -
d_call: -
j_call: TRBJ2-7
cdr3_aa: CASSTPGRFYEQYF
cdr3_nt: TGTGCCAGCAGTACCCCGGGACGCTTCTACGAGCAGTACTTC

cdr3_length: 14
v_call: TRBV11-2
clone_size: -
d_call: -
j_call: TRBJ2-5
cdr3_aa: CASSLSRGGESQYF
cdr3_nt: TGTGCCAGCAGCTTGAGCAGGGGTGGAGAGTCCCAGTACTTC

cdr3_length: 14
v_call: TRBV7-2
clone_size: -
d_call: -
j_call: TRBJ2-7
cdr3_aa: CASSLADRTYEQYF
cdr3_nt: TGTGCCAGCAGCTTAGCCGACAGAACATACGAGCAGTACTTC

cdr3_length: 18
v_call: TRBV9
clone_size: -
d_call: TRBD2
j_call: TRBJ2-1
cdr3_aa: CASSVAIHRTSEYNEQFF
cdr3_nt: TGTGCCAGCAGCGTAGCCATCCATAGGACTAGCGAGTACAATGAGCAGTTCTTC

cdr3_length: 15
v_call: TRBV7-2
clone_size: many
d_call: -
j_call: TRBJ2-5
cdr3_aa: CASSFPRDPEETQYF
cdr3_nt: TGTGCCAGCAGCTTCCCCCGGGACCCAGAGGAGACCCAGTACTTC

cdr3_length: 16
v_call: TRBV5-1
clone_size: -
d_call: TRBD2
j_call: TRBJ2-3
cdr3_aa: CASSPPLAGEADTQYF
cdr3_nt: TGCGCCAGCAGCCCACCACTAGCGGGAGAAGCAGATACGCAGTATTTT

cdr3_length: 15
v_call: TRBV7-2
clone_size: many
d_call: -
j_call: TRBJ1-5
cdr3_aa: CASSLGLGRNQPQHF
cdr3_nt: TGTGCCAGCAGCTTAGGTTTGGGACGCAATCAGCCCCAGCATTTT